This record covers a single T cell receptor beta chain. Its antigen is as yet unknown. This record belongs to a study of OX40 agonist ivuxolimab in advanced cancers. The wider study: Allowance was made for prior anti-PD-1, anti-PD-L1 or anti-CTLA-4 therapy, and about 37% had some. Findings of the study overall: Averaging showed that CD8+ T cells had more expanded clones than CD4+ did.

Autoimmune disease history or systemic immunosuppression led to patients being barred. The protocol was immunoSEQ multiplex PCR, while the TCRdb copy is restricted to in-frame clones and leaves out a portion. The sample records about 40,000 clones, approximately 88% being singletons. V lost 4 bases and J lost 2, with 11 bases in between. CDR1 and CDR2 from the germline V gene are SGHTS and YDEGEE. This CDR3 has 14 amino acids. The chain links TRBV5-8 to TRBJ2-3, with no clear D. Sequenced here: CD4+ or CD8+ T cells sorted from blood, sampled in a trial of the OX40 agonist ivuxolimab. This receptor was identified in an adult with an advanced solid tumor such as melanoma, head and neck, liver or kidney cancer. This CDR3 is CASSLYTNTDTQYF. The CDR3 DNA sequence: TGTGCCAGCAGCCTATACACGAACACAGATACGCAGTATTTT.